What follows is one T cell receptor (beta chain) and its context. What it binds is not known. This record comes from a study of T cell responses to AZD1222 COVID-19 vaccine. Study-wide background: Analysis merged second doses at about 4 or about 12 weeks. Study outcomes and limitations: Clonal diversity may have been underestimated, and the donors were mostly white British, with more females than males. Reportedly, nearly half of unique spike TCRs recognized epitopes outside B.1.351/B.1.1.7 mutations. At study baseline, merely five or six AZD1222 recipients were seropositive.

CDR1 is SGHDT, CDR2 YYEEEE, per germline. Trimming stripped 0 bases from V and 0 bases from J, with 16 bases between. This CDR3 is built from 18 residues. Repertoires were generated with immunoSEQ multiplex PCR, while TCRdb's copy carries only in-frame clones and drops some. The table includes roughly 100,000 clones, around nine tenths detected once. This TCR was sampled from an adult in good health. V is TRBV5-6 and J is TRBJ2-4, with no clear D. The sequencing used peripheral blood, collected on day 0 of AZD1222 vaccination. The CDR3 sequence is CASSLEAVGLSAKNIQYF. The CDR3 nucleotides read TGTGCCAGCAGCTTGGAGGCAGTAGGGCTGTCAGCCAAAAACATTCAGTACTTC.